This T cell receptor (beta chain) was sequenced for a study of tumor and adjacent non-tumor tissue in lung cancer listed by TCRdb under 2018. Study-wide context: By cancer type, the cohort comprised eleven to twelve adenocarcinoma patients, 2 squamous cell carcinoma patients and 1 small cell lung cancer patient. Ages among the roughly 15 patients ranged from roughly 30 to 85 years, there were roughly 10 men and 5 women, and disease was at TNM stage I to III. Sequencing produced fewer than 150,000,000 productive TCRbeta reads in total, an average of about 3.8 million reads per sample. The study compared bulk TCRbeta repertoires from lung tumor tissue and matched distant non-tumor lung tissue of approximately 15 lung cancer patients. For each patient, one tumor sample and one normal lung sample were taken, giving thirty paired specimens that underwent TCRbeta CDR3 sequencing.

About this clonotype: It has no known antigen specificity. A much bigger clone sits one base away, suggesting this may be a read error. This CDR3 fails to terminate in the conserved phenylalanine or tryptophan, so it likely reflects a read error.

What the study reported, not specific to this receptor: Peripheral blood was not sequenced, so blood TCRbeta repertoires were not examined in the lung cancer patients of the study. The methods do not name the sequencing platform or mention unique molecular identifiers. TCR diversity was significantly higher in younger patients, and greater tumor TCR diversity was associated with shorter overall survival and shorter disease-free survival. A significantly larger cumulative share of the repertoire was made up by the top 100 clones in normal lung than in tumor tissue. Tumor tissue showed significantly greater TCR diversity (inverse Simpson) than normal lung tissue (about 400 vs 180, P = 0.0075, Mann-Whitney U test). The cohort had only 15 or so patients, and the authors noted that larger samples and more detailed clinical data are needed.

The library was prepared using multiplex PCR. Sequencing was performed on an Illumina HiSeq 2500. TCRbeta libraries were constructed through three rounds of nested PCR with primers (Table S4) according to protocols adapted from ARM-PCR. Before sequencing, PCR products of 200-500 bp were excised from the gel and purified with the QIAquick gel extraction kit. The authors processed their data as follows. Trimmomatic was used to clean the reads, FLASH was used to merge the reads into complete CDR3 sequences, and MiTCR was used to assign the reads to V(D)J germline segments. VDJtools was used to compute clonal diversity as the inverse Simpson's index. In-frame sequences lacking a premature stop codon were counted as productive reads. Using fastp at Q25 and MiXCR, TCRdb reprocessed the public reads and kept productive beta chains. Identical CDR3 proteins give one entry, which carries the most common genes and DNA. The V and J calls here are based on TCRdb, not the publication. In this sample the table shows under 140,000 distinct CDR3 sequences, over 75% of which occur a single time. The ten largest clonotypes hold more than 20% of the sample.

RNA was isolated from bulk unsorted tissue, and RNA quality was assessed with a NanoDrop ND-1000 and an Agilent 2100. The donors were newly diagnosed lung cancer patients admitted for thoracic surgery in China from August to November 2014 who had not received prior chemotherapy. Anyone who had undergone radiotherapy or chemotherapy before, or who had another cancer at the same time, was left out of the study. Surgical tissue pieces of 1-2 cm3 were preserved in RNAlater solution and were kept at -80 degrees C until use. The clonotype was recovered from a man between 65 and 79 years old with non-small cell lung cancer. The material sequenced was lung tumor tissue.

The base sequence is TGCGCCAGCAGCTTCTCCGTGGCCGTCGACCCTTTCTCCTACGAGCAGTACTCC. Translated, this gives CASSFSVAVDPFSYEQYS. The sequence joins TRBV5-1 to TRBJ2-7, with an unclear D gene assignment. Taken from the germline V gene, the CDR1 and CDR2 loops are SGHRS and YFSETQ. The CDR3 has 18 amino acids, counting both end residues. Only the CDR3 portion is preserved as DNA: 54 bases, with reading frame beginning at the first base. A distance of 21 bases separates the germline ends of V and J, which lose 2 bases and 0 bases respectively.